Listed below are T cell receptor beta chains from one sample, sequenced in a study of cytomegalovirus exposure and HLA in healthy donors. Data came from immunoSEQ multiplex PCR; TCRdb stores just in-frame clones and leaves some out. The profile shows more than 90,000 clones, 77% of them singletons. Sequenced material: PBMCs. The receptors here all came from a female donor in good health and CMV-seronegative. CDR3s leave out the opening cysteine and the closing phenylalanine or tryptophan. Only some rows state a clone size, as once, few, many or a class for expanded clones.

clone_size	j_call	v_call	cdr3_aa
few	TRBJ2-5	TRBV30	AWRKQEKETQY
.	TRBJ1-1	TRBV30	AWSVLGRTEAF
.	TRBJ1-3	TRBV5-1	ASSLGHGDSGNTIY
few	TRBJ1-1	TRBV4-3	ASSPLQGGVNTEAF
.	TRBJ1-4	TRBV7-6	ASSFMGRSEKLF
.	TRBJ2-2	TRBV7-9	ASRFTGLAGELF
.	TRBJ1-1	TRBV28	ASTRQGGYAEAF
.	TRBJ2-3	TRBV5-1	ASSYVTNTDTQY
.	TRBJ1-5	TRBV6-6	ASSWTGRDQPQH
.	TRBJ2-7	TRBV6-1	ASLRTDWYEQY
.	TRBJ2-1	TRBV5-1	ASSPDMSSYNEQF
.	TRBJ1-1	TRBV5-1	ASSLDRGSPLNTEAF
.	TRBJ1-3	TRBV18	ASSPPDRYSGNTIY
few	TRBJ1-2	TRBV28	ASSLVGGGYT
.	TRBJ1-5	TRBV19	ASSTGTGGMPQH
once	TRBJ2-7	TRBV30	AWRRTTYEQY
.	TRBJ1-3	TRBV4-3	ASSRGTGGNTIY
.	TRBJ1-2	TRBV7-6	ASSPRDRSHGYT
.	TRBJ2-7	TRBV7-3	ASSAGTSGAYEQY
.	TRBJ2-7	TRBV6-5	ASSNPGLAGTEQY
once	TRBJ1-2	TRBV5-1	ASSLLTGGYGYT
.	TRBJ2-5	TRBV20-1	SATGETQY
.	TRBJ2-7	TRBV29-1	SGELGARQY
.	TRBJ2-1	TRBV28	ASTTLGDEQF
.	TRBJ2-3	TRBV12-2	ASRFSGRSADTQY
few	TRBJ1-1	TRBV11-3	ASSLAGSDTEAF
once	TRBJ2-7	TRBV6-5	ASSYSAPSHSYEQC
.	TRBJ2-7	TRBV4-2	ASSQGAGTGPEQY
once	TRBJ2-1	TRBV18	ASSWIGTSQGNEQF
.	TRBJ1-2	TRBV6-1	ASRTRTVQNYGYT